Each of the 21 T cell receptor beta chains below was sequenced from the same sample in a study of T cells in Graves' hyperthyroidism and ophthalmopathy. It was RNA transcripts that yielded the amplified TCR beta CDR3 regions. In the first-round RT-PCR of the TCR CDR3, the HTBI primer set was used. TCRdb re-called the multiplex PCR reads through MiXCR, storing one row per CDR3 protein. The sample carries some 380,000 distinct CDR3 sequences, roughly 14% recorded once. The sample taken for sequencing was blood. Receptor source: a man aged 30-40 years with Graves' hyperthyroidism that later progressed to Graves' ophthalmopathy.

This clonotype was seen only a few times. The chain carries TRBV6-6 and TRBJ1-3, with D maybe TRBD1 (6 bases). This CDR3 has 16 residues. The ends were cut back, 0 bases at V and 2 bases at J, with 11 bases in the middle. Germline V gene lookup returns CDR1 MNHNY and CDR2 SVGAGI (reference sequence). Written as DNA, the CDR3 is TGTGCCAGCAGTTACTCTCGACAGGCGCCTGGAAACACCATATATTTT. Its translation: CASSYSRQAPGNTIYF.

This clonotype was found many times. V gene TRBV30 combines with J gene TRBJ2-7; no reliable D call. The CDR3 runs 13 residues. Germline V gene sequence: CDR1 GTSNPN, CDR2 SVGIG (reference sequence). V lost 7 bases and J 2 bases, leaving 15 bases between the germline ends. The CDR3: CAYEYGQPYEQYF. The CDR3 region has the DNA TGTGCCTACGAGTACGGGCAACCCTACGAGCAGTACTTC.

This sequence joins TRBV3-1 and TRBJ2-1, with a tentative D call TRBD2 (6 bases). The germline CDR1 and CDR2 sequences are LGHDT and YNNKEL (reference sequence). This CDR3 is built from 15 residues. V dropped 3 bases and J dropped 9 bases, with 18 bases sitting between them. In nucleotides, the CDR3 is TGTGCCAGCAGCCATCTCGGGGTGCGGGGTTTTGAGCAGTTCTTC. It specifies CASSHLGVRGFEQFF.

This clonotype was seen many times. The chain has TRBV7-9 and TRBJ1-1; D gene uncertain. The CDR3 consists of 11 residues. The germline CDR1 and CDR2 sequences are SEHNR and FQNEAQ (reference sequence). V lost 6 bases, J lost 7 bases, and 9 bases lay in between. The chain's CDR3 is CASSRELEAFF. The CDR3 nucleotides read TGTGCCAGCAGTAGAGAGCTTGAAGCTTTCTTT. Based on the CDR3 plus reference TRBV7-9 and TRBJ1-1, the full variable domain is DTGVSQNPRHKITKRGQNVTFRCDPISEHNRLYWYRQTLGQGPEFLTYFQNEAQLEKSRLLSDRFSAERPKGSFSTLEIQRTEQGDSAMYLCASSRELEAFFGQGTRLTVV.

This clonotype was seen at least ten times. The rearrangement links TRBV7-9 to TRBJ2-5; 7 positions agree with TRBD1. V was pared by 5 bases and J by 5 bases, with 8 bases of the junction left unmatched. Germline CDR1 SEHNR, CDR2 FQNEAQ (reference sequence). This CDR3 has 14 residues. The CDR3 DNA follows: TGTGCCAGCAGCCGGACAGGTGGCGAGGAGACCCAGTACTTC. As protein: CASSRTGGEETQYF.

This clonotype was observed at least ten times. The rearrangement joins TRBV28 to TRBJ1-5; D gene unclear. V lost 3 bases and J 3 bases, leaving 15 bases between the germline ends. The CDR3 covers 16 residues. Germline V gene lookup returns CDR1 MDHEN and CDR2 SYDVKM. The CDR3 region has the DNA TGTGCCAGCAGTTTTACGGTTCAGGTAAACAATCAGCCCCAGCATTTT. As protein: CASSFTVQVNNQPQHF. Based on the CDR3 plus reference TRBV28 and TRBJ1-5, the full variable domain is DVKVTQSSRYLVKRTGEKVFLECVQDMDHENMFWYRQDPGLGLRLIYFSYDVKMKEKGDIPEGYSVSREKKERFSLILESASTNQTSMYLCASSFTVQVNNQPQHFGDGTRLSIL.

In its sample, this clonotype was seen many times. The CDR3 spells CASSLGGTSVLTFF. The CDR3 nucleotides are TGCGCCAGCAGCTTGGGTGGGACAAGCGTTTTGACTTTCTTT. The chain is built from TRBV5-1 and TRBJ1-1, with D perhaps matching TRBD1 (6 bases). CDR3 length: 14 amino acids. Trimming cost V 0 bases and J 12 bases, with 18 bases left between them. Germline V gene data show CDR1 as SGHRS and CDR2 as YFSETQ. The complete variable domain, with remaining parts taken from reference TRBV5-1 and TRBJ1-1, reads KAGVTQTPRYLIKTRGQQVTLSCSPISGHRSVSWYQQTPGQGLQFLFEYFSETQRNKGNFPGRFSGRQFSNSRSEMNVSTLELGDSALYLCASSLGGTSVLTFFGQGTRLTVV.

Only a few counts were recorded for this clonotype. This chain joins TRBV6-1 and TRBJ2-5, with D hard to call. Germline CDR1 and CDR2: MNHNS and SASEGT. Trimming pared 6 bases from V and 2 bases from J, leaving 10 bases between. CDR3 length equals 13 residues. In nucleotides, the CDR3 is TGTGCCAGCAGCACCCTATTTCAAGAGACCCAGTACTTC. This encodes CASSTLFQETQYF.

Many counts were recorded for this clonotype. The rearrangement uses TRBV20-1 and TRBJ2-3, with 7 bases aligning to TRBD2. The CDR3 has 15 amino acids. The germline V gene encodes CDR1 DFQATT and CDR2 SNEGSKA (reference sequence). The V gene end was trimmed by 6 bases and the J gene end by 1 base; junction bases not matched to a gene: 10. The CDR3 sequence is CSANLLAPGTDTQYF. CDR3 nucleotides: TGCAGTGCAAATCTACTAGCGCCAGGCACAGATACGCAGTATTTT.

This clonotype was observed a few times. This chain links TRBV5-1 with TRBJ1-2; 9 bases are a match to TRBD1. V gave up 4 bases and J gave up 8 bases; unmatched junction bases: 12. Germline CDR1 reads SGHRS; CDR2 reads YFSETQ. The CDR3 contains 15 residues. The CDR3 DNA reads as TGCGCCAGCAGCATTGGACAGGGGCTCCATGGAGGCTACACCTTC. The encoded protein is CASSIGQGLHGGYTF.

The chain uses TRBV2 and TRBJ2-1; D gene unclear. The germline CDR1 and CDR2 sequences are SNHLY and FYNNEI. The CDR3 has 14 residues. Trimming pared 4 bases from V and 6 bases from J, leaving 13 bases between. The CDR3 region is CASSGTLDANEQFF. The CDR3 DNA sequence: TGTGCCAGCAGTGGGACCTTGGACGCCAATGAGCAGTTCTTC.

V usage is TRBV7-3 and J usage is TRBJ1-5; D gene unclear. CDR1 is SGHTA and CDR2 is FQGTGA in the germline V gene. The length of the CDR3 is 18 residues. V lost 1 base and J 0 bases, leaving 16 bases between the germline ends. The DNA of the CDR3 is TGTGCCAGCAGCTTAAATGGTAAGGGCTCGCATAGCAATCAGCCCCAGCATTTT. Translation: CASSLNGKGSHSNQPQHF. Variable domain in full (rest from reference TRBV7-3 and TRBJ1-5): GAGVSQTPSNKVTEKGKYVELRCDPISGHTALYWYRQSLGQGPEFLIYFQGTGAADDSGLPNDRFFAVRPEGSVSTLKIQRTERGDSAVYLCASSLNGKGSHSNQPQHFGDGTRLSIL.

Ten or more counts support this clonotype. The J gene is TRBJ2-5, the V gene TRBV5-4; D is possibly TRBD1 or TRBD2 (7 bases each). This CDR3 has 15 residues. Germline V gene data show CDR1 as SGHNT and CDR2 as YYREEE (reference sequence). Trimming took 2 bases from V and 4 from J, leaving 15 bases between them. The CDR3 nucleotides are TGTGCCAGCAGCTTCTCAGGGGGAGGGACAGAGACCCAGTACTTC. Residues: CASSFSGGGTETQYF.

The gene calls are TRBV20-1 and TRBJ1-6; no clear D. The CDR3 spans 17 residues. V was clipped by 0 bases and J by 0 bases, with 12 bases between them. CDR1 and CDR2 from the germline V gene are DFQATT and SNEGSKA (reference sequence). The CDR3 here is CSARDLLRSSYNSPLHF. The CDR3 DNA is TGCAGTGCTAGAGACCTACTTAGGAGCTCCTATAATTCACCCCTCCACTTT.

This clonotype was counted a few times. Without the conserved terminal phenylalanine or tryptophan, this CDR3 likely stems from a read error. The CDR3 is CASSQDGERYNEQFS. The CDR3 coding sequence is TGTGCCAGCAGCCAAGACGGGGAACGTTACAATGAGCAGTTCTCC. J is TRBJ2-1 and V is TRBV3-1; possible D gene TRBD2, 5 bases. V gave up 0 bases and J gave up 4 bases, with 10 bases separating them. This CDR3 contains 15 residues. Germline CDR1 LGHDT, CDR2 YNNKEL (reference sequence).

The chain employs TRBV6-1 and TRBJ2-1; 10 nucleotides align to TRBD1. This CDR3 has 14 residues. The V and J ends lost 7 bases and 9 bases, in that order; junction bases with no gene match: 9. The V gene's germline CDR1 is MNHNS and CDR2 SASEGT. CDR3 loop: CASTHRDRGSEQFF. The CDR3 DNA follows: TGTGCCAGCACCCACCGGGACAGGGGTTCTGAGCAGTTCTTC.

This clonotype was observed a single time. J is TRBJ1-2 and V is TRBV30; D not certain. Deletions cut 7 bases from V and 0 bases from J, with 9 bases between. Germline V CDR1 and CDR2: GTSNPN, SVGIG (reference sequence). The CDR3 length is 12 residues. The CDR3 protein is CAYNRANYGYTF. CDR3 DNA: TGTGCCTATAACAGAGCTAACTATGGCTACACCTTC. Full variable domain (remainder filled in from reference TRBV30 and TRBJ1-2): SQTIHQWPATLVQPVGSPLSLECTVEGTSNPNLYWYRQAAGRGLQLLFYSVGIGQISSEVPQNLSASRPQDRQFILSSKKLLLSDSGFYLCAYNRANYGYTFGSGTRLTVV.

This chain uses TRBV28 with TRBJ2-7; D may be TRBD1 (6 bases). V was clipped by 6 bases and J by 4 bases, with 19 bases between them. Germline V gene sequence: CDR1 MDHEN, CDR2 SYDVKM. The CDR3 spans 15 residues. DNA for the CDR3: TGTGCCAGCAGCGAGACGGGGCAGGGGAGTTACGAGCAGTACTTC. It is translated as CASSETGQGSYEQYF. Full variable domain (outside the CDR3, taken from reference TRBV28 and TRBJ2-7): DVKVTQSSRYLVKRTGEKVFLECVQDMDHENMFWYRQDPGLGLRLIYFSYDVKMKEKGDIPEGYSVSREKKERFSLILESASTNQTSMYLCASSETGQGSYEQYFGPGTRLTVT.

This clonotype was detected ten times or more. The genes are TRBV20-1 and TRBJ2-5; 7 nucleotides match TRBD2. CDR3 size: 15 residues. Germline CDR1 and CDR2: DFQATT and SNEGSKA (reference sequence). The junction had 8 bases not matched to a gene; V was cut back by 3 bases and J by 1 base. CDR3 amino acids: CSARKSTSPQETQYF. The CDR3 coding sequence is TGCAGTGCTAGGAAGTCGACTAGCCCCCAAGAGACCCAGTACTTC.

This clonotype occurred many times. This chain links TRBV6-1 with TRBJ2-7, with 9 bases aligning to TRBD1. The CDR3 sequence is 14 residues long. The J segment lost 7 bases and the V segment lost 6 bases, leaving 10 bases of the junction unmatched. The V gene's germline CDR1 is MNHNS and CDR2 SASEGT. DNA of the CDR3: TGTGCCAGCAGCGGGGGACAGGGTCTAGAAGAGCAGTACTTC. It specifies CASSGGQGLEEQYF.

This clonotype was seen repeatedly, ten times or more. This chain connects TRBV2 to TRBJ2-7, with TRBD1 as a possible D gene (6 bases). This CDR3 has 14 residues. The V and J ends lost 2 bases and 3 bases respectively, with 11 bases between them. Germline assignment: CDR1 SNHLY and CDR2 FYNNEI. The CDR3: CASSENRAFYEQYF. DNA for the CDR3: TGTGCCAGCAGTGAAAACAGGGCTTTCTACGAGCAGTACTTC. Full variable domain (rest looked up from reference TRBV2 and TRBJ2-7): EPEVTQTPSHQVTQMGQEVILRCVPISNHLYFYWYRQILGQKVEFLVSFYNNEISEKSEIFDDQFSVERPDGSNFTLKIRSTKLEDSAMYFCASSENRAFYEQYFGPGTRLTVT.